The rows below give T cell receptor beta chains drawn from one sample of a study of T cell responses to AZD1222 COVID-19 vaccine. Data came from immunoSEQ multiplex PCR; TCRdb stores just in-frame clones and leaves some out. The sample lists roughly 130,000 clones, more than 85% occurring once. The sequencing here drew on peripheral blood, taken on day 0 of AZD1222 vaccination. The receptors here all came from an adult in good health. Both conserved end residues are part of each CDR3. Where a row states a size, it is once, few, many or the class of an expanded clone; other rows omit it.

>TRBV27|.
CASSLTGPAYGYTF
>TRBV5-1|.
CASNPGEGYGYTF
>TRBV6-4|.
CASPSPPRLVGEKLFF
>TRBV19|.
CASSIASRGRETQYF
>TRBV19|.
CASSDRSEAFF
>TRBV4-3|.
CASSQDWGSINEKLFF
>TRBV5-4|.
CASSLAGPYEQYF
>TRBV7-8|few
CASSAGWLASGSLNTGELFF
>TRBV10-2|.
CASSESGRGLGETQYF
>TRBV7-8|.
CASSLAPGQIQPQHF
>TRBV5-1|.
CASSLDDSHQPNTEAFF
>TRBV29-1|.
CSVEGGGYGYTF
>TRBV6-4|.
CASSLPHRTPGLRNEQFF
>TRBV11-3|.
CASSPGLAASYEQYF
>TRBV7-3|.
CASSLSSHGELFF
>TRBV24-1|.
CATSEGTGAPNEQYF
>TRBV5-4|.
CASSTGQGTDTQYF
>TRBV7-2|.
CASSLLAGSTGELFF
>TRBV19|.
CASSDRGAEAFF
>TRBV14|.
CASSQAKLHEQFF
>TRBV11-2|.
CASSPHGTWVQETQYF
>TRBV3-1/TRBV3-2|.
CASSQDLAGRTGELFF
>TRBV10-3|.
CAIREGDRGLEQYF
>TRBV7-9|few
CASSLENREDEQYF
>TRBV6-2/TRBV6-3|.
CASSRTGDRQPQHF
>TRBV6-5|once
CASSYSGATNEKLFF
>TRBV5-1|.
CASSLGPGQHEKLFF
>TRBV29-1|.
CSVNTGYEQYF
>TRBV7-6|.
CASSPWTSGTSYEQYF
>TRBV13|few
CASSANIPEEDGREQYF
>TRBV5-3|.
CARSLGGNLSTDTQYF
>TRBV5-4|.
CASSDASTGTLYGYTF
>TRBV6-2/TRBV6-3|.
CASSWRRGRIQPQHF
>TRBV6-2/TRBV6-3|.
CASSYAGRRTEAFF
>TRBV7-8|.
CASRPLTVFQETQYF
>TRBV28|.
CASSSRGYEQYF
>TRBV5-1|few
CASSSQSQGNTEAFF
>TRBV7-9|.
CASSLGGGSLYGYTF
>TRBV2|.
CASISRGDMNTEAFF
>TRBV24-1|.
CATSDKADYGYTF
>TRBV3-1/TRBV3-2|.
CASSLGQGVSEQYF
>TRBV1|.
CTSSQDLPRGEGNTIYF
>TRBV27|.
CASSLLGREWFF
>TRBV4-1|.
CASSHAAKNQPQHF
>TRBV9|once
CASSVGWASGSTGELFF
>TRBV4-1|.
CASSQGAESFISYEQYF
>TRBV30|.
CADRDRYGYTF
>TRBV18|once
CAISNTPGNYGYTF
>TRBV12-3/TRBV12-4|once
CASSSDSNQPQHF
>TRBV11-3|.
CASSNLGGRFVNEQFF